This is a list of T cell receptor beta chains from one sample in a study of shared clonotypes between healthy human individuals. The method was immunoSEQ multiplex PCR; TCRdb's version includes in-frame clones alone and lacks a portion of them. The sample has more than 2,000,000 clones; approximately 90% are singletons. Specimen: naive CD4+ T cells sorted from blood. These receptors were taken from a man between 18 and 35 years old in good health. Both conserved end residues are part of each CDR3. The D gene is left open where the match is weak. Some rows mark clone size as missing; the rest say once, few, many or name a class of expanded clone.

cdr3_aa: CASSELAGDNNEQFF
cdr3_nt: TGCGCCAGCAGCGAACTAGCGGGGGACAACAATGAGCAGTTCTTC
j_call: TRBJ2-1
d_call: TRBD2
cdr3_length: 15
clone_size: .
v_call: TRBV5-1

cdr3_aa: CASSPPGGPQHF
cdr3_nt: TGTGCCAGCAGCCCCCCGGGGGGGCCCCAGCATTTT
j_call: TRBJ1-5
d_call: .
cdr3_length: 12
clone_size: few
v_call: TRBV7-9

cdr3_aa: CASSLAGPTNTGELFF
cdr3_nt: TGTGCCAGCAGCTTAGCGGGACCGACGAACACCGGGGAGCTGTTTTTT
j_call: TRBJ2-2
d_call: .
cdr3_length: 16
clone_size: .
v_call: TRBV7-2

cdr3_aa: CASSYSTGQPQHF
cdr3_nt: TGTGCCAGCAGTTACTCGACGGGTCAGCCCCAGCATTTT
j_call: TRBJ1-5
d_call: .
cdr3_length: 13
clone_size: .
v_call: TRBV6-5

cdr3_aa: CASSLGTSGPARKYF
cdr3_nt: TGTGCCAGCAGCTTGGGGACTAGCGGTCCCGCCCGAAAGTATTTT
j_call: TRBJ2-3
d_call: TRBD2
cdr3_length: 15
clone_size: .
v_call: TRBV7-2

cdr3_aa: CASSPQVAGNPSGREAGELFF
cdr3_nt: TGTGCCAGCAGCCCCCAAGTGGCCGGGAACCCTAGCGGGAGGGAAGCCGGGGAGCTGTTTTTT
j_call: TRBJ2-2
d_call: TRBD2
cdr3_length: 21
clone_size: .
v_call: TRBV7-6

cdr3_aa: CATSREAGRYGYTF
cdr3_nt: TGTGCCACCAGCAGAGAAGCAGGGAGATATGGCTACACCTTC
j_call: TRBJ1-2
d_call: .
cdr3_length: 14
clone_size: once
v_call: TRBV15

cdr3_aa: CASSILQNTGELFF
cdr3_nt: TGCGCCAGCAGCATACTACAGAACACCGGGGAGCTGTTTTTT
j_call: TRBJ2-2
d_call: .
cdr3_length: 14
clone_size: once
v_call: TRBV5-1

cdr3_aa: CASSLVGTVTSGEQYF
cdr3_nt: TGCGCCAGCAGCTTGGTGGGGACAGTCACTAGTGGGGAGCAGTACTTC
j_call: TRBJ2-5
d_call: TRBD1
cdr3_length: 16
clone_size: .
v_call: TRBV5-1

cdr3_aa: CASSPRTGGSLNYGYTF
cdr3_nt: TGTGCCAGCAGCCCCAGGACAGGGGGAAGTCTTAACTATGGCTACACCTTC
j_call: TRBJ1-2
d_call: TRBD1
cdr3_length: 17
clone_size: .
v_call: TRBV11-2

cdr3_aa: CASSSPGGRTEAFF
cdr3_nt: TGTGCCAGCAGTTCCCCAGGGGGGCGTACTGAAGCTTTCTTT
j_call: TRBJ1-1
d_call: TRBD1
cdr3_length: 14
clone_size: .
v_call: TRBV6-5

cdr3_aa: CASTSRGGNVQETQYF
cdr3_nt: TGTGCCAGCACCTCGCGAGGGGGAAACGTCCAAGAGACCCAGTACTTC
j_call: TRBJ2-5
d_call: .
cdr3_length: 16
clone_size: .
v_call: TRBV5-4

cdr3_aa: CASSEQGGPTDTQYF
cdr3_nt: TGTGCCAGCAGTGAACAGGGGGGGCCCACAGATACGCAGTATTTT
j_call: TRBJ2-3
d_call: .
cdr3_length: 15
clone_size: .
v_call: TRBV2

cdr3_aa: CASSLGPDHQPQHF
cdr3_nt: TGCGCCAGCAGCTTGGGGCCAGACCATCAGCCCCAGCATTTT
j_call: TRBJ1-5
d_call: .
cdr3_length: 14
clone_size: .
v_call: TRBV5-1

cdr3_aa: CAWSPGTGFYNEQFF
cdr3_nt: TGTGCCTGGAGTCCGGGGACAGGCTTCTACAATGAGCAGTTCTTC
j_call: TRBJ2-1
d_call: TRBD1
cdr3_length: 15
clone_size: .
v_call: TRBV30

cdr3_aa: CAGSIGGGQETQYF
cdr3_nt: TGTGCCGGTTCAATAGGGGGGGGCCAAGAGACCCAGTACTTC
j_call: TRBJ2-5
d_call: .
cdr3_length: 14
clone_size: .
v_call: TRBV2

cdr3_aa: CASSDSYNSPLHF
cdr3_nt: TGTGCCAGCTCAGACAGCTATAATTCACCCCTCCACTTT
j_call: TRBJ1-6
d_call: .
cdr3_length: 13
clone_size: .
v_call: TRBV18

cdr3_aa: CASTSRPTPGNTIYF
cdr3_nt: TGTGCCAGCACATCACGACCAACCCCTGGAAACACCATATATTTT
j_call: TRBJ1-3
d_call: .
cdr3_length: 15
clone_size: .
v_call: TRBV6-5

cdr3_aa: CASSSSPDSVRGQFF
cdr3_nt: TGTGCCAGCAGCTCATCCCCGGACTCCGTTAGGGGGCAGTTCTTC
j_call: TRBJ2-1
d_call: .
cdr3_length: 15
clone_size: .
v_call: TRBV11-2

cdr3_aa: CASSPSGVAEAFF
cdr3_nt: TGTGCCAGCAGCCCCTCGGGGGTCGCTGAAGCTTTCTTT
j_call: TRBJ1-1
d_call: .
cdr3_length: 13
clone_size: .
v_call: TRBV7-9

cdr3_aa: CASSLGKGLTQYF
cdr3_nt: TGTGCCAGCAGCTTGGGCAAGGGTTTGACCCAGTACTTC
j_call: TRBJ2-5
d_call: .
cdr3_length: 13
clone_size: .
v_call: TRBV5-8

cdr3_aa: CAISPGQSYEQYF
cdr3_nt: TGTGCCATCAGTCCGGGACAGTCCTACGAGCAGTACTTC
j_call: TRBJ2-7
d_call: TRBD1
cdr3_length: 13
clone_size: .
v_call: TRBV10-3

cdr3_aa: CASSRGQGGSYNSPLHF
cdr3_nt: TGTGCCAGCAGCCGCGGACAGGGGGGCTCCTATAATTCACCCCTCCACTTT
j_call: TRBJ1-6
d_call: TRBD1
cdr3_length: 17
clone_size: .
v_call: TRBV28

cdr3_aa: CASSRQDTEGNGYTF
cdr3_nt: TGTGCCAGCAGCCGTCAGGATACCGAGGGGAATGGCTACACCTTC
j_call: TRBJ1-2
d_call: .
cdr3_length: 15
clone_size: .
v_call: TRBV5-4

cdr3_aa: CASSTPGRAGLDTQYF
cdr3_nt: TGTGCCAGTAGTACACCCGGGAGGGCGGGTTTGGATACGCAGTATTTT
j_call: TRBJ2-3
d_call: TRBD2
cdr3_length: 16
clone_size: .
v_call: TRBV19

cdr3_aa: CSVEVVQRPDTQYF
cdr3_nt: TGCAGCGTTGAAGTTGTACAGAGGCCAGATACGCAGTATTTT
j_call: TRBJ2-3
d_call: .
cdr3_length: 14
clone_size: .
v_call: TRBV29-1

cdr3_aa: CASSIKQGYEQYF
cdr3_nt: TGTGCCAGTAGTATCAAACAGGGTTACGAGCAGTACTTC
j_call: TRBJ2-7
d_call: .
cdr3_length: 13
clone_size: .
v_call: TRBV19

cdr3_aa: CASSLLTESYGYTF
cdr3_nt: TGTGCCAGCAGCTTGCTGACAGAATCCTATGGCTACACCTTC
j_call: TRBJ1-2
d_call: .
cdr3_length: 14
clone_size: .
v_call: TRBV7-9

cdr3_aa: CASSVSLSPLHF
cdr3_nt: TGTGCCAGCAGTGTCAGCCTTTCACCCCTCCACTTT
j_call: TRBJ1-6
d_call: .
cdr3_length: 12
clone_size: few
v_call: TRBV25-1

cdr3_aa: CASSLSTDTQYF
cdr3_nt: TGTGCCAGCAGCTTAAGCACAGATACGCAGTATTTT
j_call: TRBJ2-3
d_call: .
cdr3_length: 12
clone_size: few
v_call: TRBV11-2

cdr3_aa: CAGRSGSVYNSPLHF
cdr3_nt: TGTGCCGGCCGGTCTGGATCTGTTTATAATTCACCCCTCCACTTT
j_call: TRBJ1-6
d_call: .
cdr3_length: 15
clone_size: .
v_call: TRBV2

cdr3_aa: CASSQKWQGSSYEQYF
cdr3_nt: TGCGCCAGCAGCCAAAAGTGGCAGGGGAGCTCCTACGAGCAGTACTTC
j_call: TRBJ2-7
d_call: .
cdr3_length: 16
clone_size: once
v_call: TRBV4-3

cdr3_aa: CASSLETQGGNSPLHF
cdr3_nt: TGTGCCAGCAGCTTAGAAACCCAAGGAGGTAATTCACCCCTCCACTTT
j_call: TRBJ1-6
d_call: .
cdr3_length: 16
clone_size: .
v_call: TRBV7-8

cdr3_aa: CASSFGGLSYEQYF
cdr3_nt: TGTGCCAGCAGCTTTGGCGGGCTCTCCTACGAGCAGTACTTC
j_call: TRBJ2-7
d_call: .
cdr3_length: 14
clone_size: .
v_call: TRBV7-9

cdr3_aa: CASSVARPGGLGSNEQYF
cdr3_nt: TGCGCCAGCAGCGTAGCTCGCCCAGGGGGCCTTGGGTCAAACGAGCAGTACTTC
j_call: TRBJ2-7
d_call: TRBD1
cdr3_length: 18
clone_size: .
v_call: TRBV4-1

cdr3_aa: CASSLDGSGSYEQYF
cdr3_nt: TGTGCCAGCAGCTTAGACGGGAGTGGCTCCTACGAGCAGTACTTC
j_call: TRBJ2-7
d_call: .
cdr3_length: 15
clone_size: .
v_call: TRBV5-4

cdr3_aa: CASSTNRWNTEAFF
cdr3_nt: TGTGCCAGCAGCACGAACAGATGGAACACTGAAGCTTTCTTT
j_call: TRBJ1-1
d_call: .
cdr3_length: 14
clone_size: .
v_call: TRBV21-1

cdr3_aa: CASSDQGTNYGYTF
cdr3_nt: TGTGCCAGCAGTGATCAGGGGACTAACTATGGCTACACCTTC
j_call: TRBJ1-2
d_call: .
cdr3_length: 14
clone_size: .
v_call: TRBV2

cdr3_aa: CASSGQGRRSNSPLHF
cdr3_nt: TGTGCCAGTAGCGGACAGGGACGAAGGAGCAATTCACCCCTCCACTTT
j_call: TRBJ1-6
d_call: TRBD1
cdr3_length: 16
clone_size: .
v_call: TRBV19

cdr3_aa: CAIRPGGAELSYEQYF
cdr3_nt: TGTGCCATCAGGCCCGGGGGGGCCGAGCTCTCCTACGAGCAGTACTTC
j_call: TRBJ2-7
d_call: TRBD2
cdr3_length: 16
clone_size: .
v_call: TRBV10-3

cdr3_aa: CASSPLSLNTEAFF
cdr3_nt: TGTGCCAGCTCACCGCTTTCATTGAACACTGAAGCTTTCTTT
j_call: TRBJ1-1
d_call: .
cdr3_length: 14
clone_size: .
v_call: TRBV18

cdr3_aa: CASSLDWAEETQYF
cdr3_nt: TGTGCCAGCAGCTTAGACTGGGCAGAAGAGACCCAGTACTTC
j_call: TRBJ2-5
d_call: .
cdr3_length: 14
clone_size: .
v_call: TRBV7-2

cdr3_aa: CASSVGQSEVEKLFF
cdr3_nt: TGTGCCAGCAGCGTGGGACAATCCGAGGTGGAAAAACTGTTTTTT
j_call: TRBJ1-4
d_call: .
cdr3_length: 15
clone_size: .
v_call: TRBV2

cdr3_aa: CASSRTTGVQETQYF
cdr3_nt: TGTGCCAGCAGCCGAACTACAGGGGTCCAAGAGACCCAGTACTTC
j_call: TRBJ2-5
d_call: TRBD1
cdr3_length: 15
clone_size: .
v_call: TRBV6-1

cdr3_aa: CASSLAGLSDSPLHF
cdr3_nt: TGCGCCAGCAGCTTGGCGGGGCTCTCAGATTCACCCCTCCACTTT
j_call: TRBJ1-6
d_call: .
cdr3_length: 15
clone_size: .
v_call: TRBV5-1

cdr3_aa: CASSSRLVGDYGYTF
cdr3_nt: TGTGCCAGCAGTTCCCGGCTAGTGGGGGACTATGGCTACACCTTC
j_call: TRBJ1-2
d_call: .
cdr3_length: 15
clone_size: .
v_call: TRBV6-5

cdr3_aa: CASSAQRNTEAFF
cdr3_nt: TGCGCCAGCAGTGCACAGAGAAACACTGAAGCTTTCTTT
j_call: TRBJ1-1
d_call: .
cdr3_length: 13
clone_size: .
v_call: TRBV10-1

cdr3_aa: CASSPGGTGGVEQYF
cdr3_nt: TGTGCCAGCAGCCCAGGTGGGACAGGGGGCGTCGAGCAGTACTTC
j_call: TRBJ2-7
d_call: TRBD1
cdr3_length: 15
clone_size: .
v_call: TRBV11-2

cdr3_aa: CASSSPSSGRTRQYF
cdr3_nt: TGTGCCAGCAGTTCCCCTTCTAGCGGGAGGACGAGGCAGTACTTC
j_call: TRBJ2-7
d_call: TRBD2
cdr3_length: 15
clone_size: .
v_call: TRBV27

cdr3_aa: CASSPRTTYNEQFF
cdr3_nt: TGTGCCAGCTCACCACGGACAACCTACAATGAGCAGTTCTTC
j_call: TRBJ2-1
d_call: .
cdr3_length: 14
clone_size: .
v_call: TRBV18

cdr3_aa: CASSPRGPGPLHF
cdr3_nt: TGTGCCAGCAGCCCCAGGGGCCCTGGGCCCCTCCACTTT
j_call: TRBJ1-6
d_call: .
cdr3_length: 13
clone_size: .
v_call: TRBV7-3

cdr3_aa: CASSSPPRSGESYEQYF
cdr3_nt: TGTGCCAGCAGTTCTCCACCCAGGTCCGGGGAATCCTACGAGCAGTACTTC
j_call: TRBJ2-7
d_call: .
cdr3_length: 17
clone_size: .
v_call: TRBV27

cdr3_aa: CASSPGTGKGYEQYF
cdr3_nt: TGTGCCAGCAGCCCCGGGACAGGGAAGGGCTACGAGCAGTACTTC
j_call: TRBJ2-7
d_call: TRBD1
cdr3_length: 15
clone_size: .
v_call: TRBV5-4

cdr3_aa: CASSTGQGGTGELFF
cdr3_nt: TGTGCCAGTAGTACGGGACAGGGGGGGACCGGGGAGCTGTTTTTT
j_call: TRBJ2-2
d_call: TRBD1
cdr3_length: 15
clone_size: .
v_call: TRBV19

cdr3_aa: CASSSRRQLHYGYTF
cdr3_nt: TGTGCCAGCAGCTCAAGACGGCAGCTACACTATGGCTACACCTTC
j_call: TRBJ1-2
d_call: .
cdr3_length: 15
clone_size: .
v_call: TRBV5-6

cdr3_aa: CASSPGDRSYNSPLHF
cdr3_nt: TGCGCCAGCAGCCCCGGCGACAGATCCTATAATTCACCCCTCCACTTT
j_call: TRBJ1-6
d_call: .
cdr3_length: 16
clone_size: .
v_call: TRBV5-1